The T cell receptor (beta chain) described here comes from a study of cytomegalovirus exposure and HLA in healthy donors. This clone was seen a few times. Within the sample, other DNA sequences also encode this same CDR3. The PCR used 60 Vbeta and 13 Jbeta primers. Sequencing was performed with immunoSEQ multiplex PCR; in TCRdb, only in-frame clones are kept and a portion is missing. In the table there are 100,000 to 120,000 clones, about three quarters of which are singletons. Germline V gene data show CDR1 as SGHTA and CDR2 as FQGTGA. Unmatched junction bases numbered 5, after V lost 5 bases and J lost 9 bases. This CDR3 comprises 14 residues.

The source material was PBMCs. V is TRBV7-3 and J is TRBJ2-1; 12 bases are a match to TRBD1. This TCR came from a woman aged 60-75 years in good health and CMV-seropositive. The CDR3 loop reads CASSPGTGGREQFF. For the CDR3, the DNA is TGTGCCAGCAGCCCAGGGACAGGGGGCCGTGAGCAGTTCTTC.